This T cell receptor beta chain was sequenced for a study of T cell clonality in common variable immunodeficiency. Germline loops: CDR1 DFQATT, CDR2 SNEGSKA (reference sequence). The CDR3 is made up of 13 amino acids. Trimming took 6 bases from V and 1 from J, leaving 7 bases between them. Study-level points and caveats: Common variable immunodeficiency TCR beta sequences reportedly had fewer deletions and N-nucleotide insertions. Authors noted CVID clonality's cause needs subpopulation repertoire sequencing. Compared with healthy controls, CVID subjects showed increased TCRbeta clonality, mostly in about a third.

Sequencing input was equivalent genomic DNA from CVID and controls. The method was immunoSEQ multiplex PCR; TCRdb's version includes in-frame clones alone and lacks a portion of them. This sample has about 39,000 clones, each found more than once. This clone was counted ten times or more. Its antigen is as yet unknown. The read stops 3 residues short of the end of the CDR3; the missing end is completed from the germline J gene. The chain recombines TRBV20-1 with TRBJ2-6; D call uncertain. The sample was peripheral blood mononuclear cells. This clonotype was obtained from a person aged 18 to 75 in good health. The CDR3 sequence: CSATVSGANVLTF. Partial CDR3 DNA: TGCAGTGCAACAGTATCTGGGGCCAACGTC.